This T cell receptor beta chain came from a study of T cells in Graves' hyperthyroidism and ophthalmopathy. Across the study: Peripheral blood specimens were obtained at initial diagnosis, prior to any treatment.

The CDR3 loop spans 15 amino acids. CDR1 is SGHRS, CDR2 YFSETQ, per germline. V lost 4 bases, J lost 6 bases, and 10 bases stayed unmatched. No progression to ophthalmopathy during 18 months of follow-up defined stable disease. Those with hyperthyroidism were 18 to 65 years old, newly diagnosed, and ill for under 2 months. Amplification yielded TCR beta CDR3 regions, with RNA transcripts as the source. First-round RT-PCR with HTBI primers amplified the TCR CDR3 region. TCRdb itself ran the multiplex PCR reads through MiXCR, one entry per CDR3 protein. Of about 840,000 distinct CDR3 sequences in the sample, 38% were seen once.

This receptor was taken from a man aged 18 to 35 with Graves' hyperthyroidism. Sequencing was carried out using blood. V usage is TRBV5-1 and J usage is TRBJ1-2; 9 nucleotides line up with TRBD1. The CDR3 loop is CASSLGGQGTDGYTF. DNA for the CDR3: TGCGCCAGCAGCCTTGGGGGACAGGGAACAGATGGCTACACCTTC.